This is a list of T cell receptor beta chains from one sample in a study of blood T cells in healthy people across ages. TCRdb reanalysed the 5' RACE reads using MiXCR and keeps one entry per CDR3 protein. This sample carries under 800,000 distinct CDR3 sequences, over 20% of them seen once, and the ten largest clones take approximately 3.7%. The sample taken for sequencing was blood. Receptors originate from a man aged 70 or older in good health. Each CDR3 is given with its conserved first and last residue. D genes are given only for firm matches. Clone size is not always given. Where it is, it says once, few, many or a class for expanded clones.

D gene	clone size	V gene	J gene	CDR3 protein	CDR3 DNA
.	.	TRBV15	TRBJ2-1	CATSRVHNEQFF	TGTGCCACCAGCAGAGTCCACAATGAGCAGTTCTTC
TRBD2	many	TRBV20-1	TRBJ2-1	CSASILRLADNEQFF	TGCAGTGCTAGTATTCTCCGACTAGCGGACAATGAGCAGTTCTTC
TRBD2	.	TRBV5-1	TRBJ2-1	CASSLALTSGSEQFF	TGCGCCAGCAGCTTGGCCTTGACTAGCGGGAGTGAGCAGTTCTTC
.	.	TRBV2	TRBJ2-7	CASSETGTGEQYF	TGTGCCAGCAGTGAAACAGGTACGGGAGAGCAGTACTTC
TRBD1	.	TRBV7-2	TRBJ1-2	CASSTEQGRTGYTF	TGTGCCAGCAGCACTGAACAGGGGAGGACGGGCTACACCTTC
TRBD2	many	TRBV7-4	TRBJ2-3	CASSYQRLAGSTDTQYF	TGTGCCAGCAGCTACCAGAGACTAGCGGGAAGCACAGATACGCAGTATTTT
.	.	TRBV27	TRBJ1-2	CASSRGEDYGYTF	TGTGCCAGCAGTCGGGGGGAGGACTATGGCTACACCTTC
TRBD1	few	TRBV4-3	TRBJ1-2	CASSQGRRGQGYGYTF	TGCGCCAGCAGCCAAGGGAGGAGGGGGCAAGGCTATGGCTACACCTTC
.	few	TRBV5-1	TRBJ1-1	CASSRPPNTEAFF	TGCGCCAGCAGCCGTCCACCGAACACTGAAGCTTTCTTT
.	.	TRBV6-5	TRBJ1-1	CASSLDNINTEAFF	TGTGCCAGCAGCCTTGACAACATAAACACTGAAGCTTTCTTT
.	.	TRBV12-3/TRBV12-4	TRBJ2-4	CASSFEQLLAKNIQYF	TGTGCCAGCAGTTTTGAACAGCTTTTAGCCAAAAACATTCAGTACTTC
TRBD2	many	TRBV6-2/TRBV6-3	TRBJ2-7	CASSYSLAALKEQYF	TGTGCCAGCAGTTACTCGCTAGCGGCCTTAAAAGAGCAGTACTTC
.	few	TRBV9	TRBJ2-5	CASSARAEETQYF	TGTGCCAGCAGCGCTCGGGCGGAAGAGACCCAGTACTTC
TRBD1	few	TRBV5-1	TRBJ2-7	CASSLGQGFEQYF	TGCGCCAGCAGCTTGGGACAGGGCTTCGAGCAGTACTTC
.	.	TRBV29-1	TRBJ1-1	CSVEGGANTEAFF	TGCAGCGTTGAAGGTGGAGCGAACACTGAAGCTTTCTTT
.	.	TRBV10-3	TRBJ1-2	CAISGGTAYGYTF	TGTGCCATCAGTGGGGGCACTGCCTATGGCTACACCTTC
TRBD1	.	TRBV11-2	TRBJ2-1	CASSSTMDRVGQFF	TGTGCCAGCAGCTCAACCATGGACAGGGTAGGACAGTTCTTC
.	.	TRBV2	TRBJ2-6	CASIDGSGANVLTF	TGTGCCAGCATAGACGGTTCTGGGGCCAACGTCCTGACTTTC
TRBD2	.	TRBV2	TRBJ2-7	CASSDPPSGGLVSSYEQYF	TGTGCCAGCAGTGACCCACCTAGCGGAGGATTAGTAAGCTCCTACGAGCAGTACTTC
.	.	TRBV7-9	TRBJ2-5	CASSLVVSLHSETQYF	TGTGCCAGCAGCTTAGTTGTCAGCCTCCATAGCGAGACCCAGTACTTC
.	.	TRBV4-1	TRBJ2-7	CASSQPRGSSYEQYF	TGCGCCAGCAGCCAGCCGCGGGGCAGCTCCTACGAGCAGTACTTC
.	.	TRBV9	TRBJ2-7	CASSLVRSYEQYF	TGTGCCAGCAGCTTAGTCCGTTCCTACGAGCAGTACTTC
.	few	TRBV6-2/TRBV6-3	TRBJ2-7	CASSYSWVNEQYF	TGTGCCAGCAGTTACTCGTGGGTTAACGAGCAGTACTTC
TRBD1	.	TRBV4-1	TRBJ2-2	CASSQDLKSSRGSTGELFF	TGCGCCAGCAGCCAAGATCTAAAAAGCTCCAGGGGGAGCACCGGGGAGCTGTTTTTT
.	many	TRBV20-1	TRBJ2-7	CSARDSGGGVYEQYF	TGCAGTGCTAGAGATTCAGGGGGGGGCGTCTACGAGCAGTACTTC
.	.	TRBV7-2	TRBJ2-3	CASSQDGLGGDTQYF	TGTGCCAGCAGCCAAGACGGGCTGGGTGGAGATACGCAGTATTTT
.	few	TRBV3-1	TRBJ2-1	CASSQGSASYNEQFF	TGTGCCAGCAGCCAAGGCTCAGCATCCTACAATGAGCAGTTCTTC
TRBD2	few	TRBV9	TRBJ2-1	CASSVEASGRGYNEQFF	TGTGCCAGCAGCGTAGAGGCTAGCGGGAGAGGGTACAATGAGCAGTTCTTC
.	few	TRBV7-9	TRBJ2-7	CASSPQGFLAYEQYF	TGTGCCAGCAGCCCACAGGGCTTCCTTGCCTACGAGCAGTACTTC
TRBD2	few	TRBV14	TRBJ2-1	CASSRLGLAEHDEQFF	TGTGCCAGCAGCCGTTTAGGACTAGCGGAGCACGATGAGCAGTTCTTC
TRBD2	.	TRBV5-1	TRBJ2-3	CASSLETSGTRSTDTQYF	TGCGCCAGCAGCTTGGAAACTAGCGGGACCAGAAGCACAGATACGCAGTATTTT
.	.	TRBV20-1	TRBJ2-1	CSAPPQYEQFF	TGCAGTGCCCCCCCACAATATGAGCAGTTCTTC
.	.	TRBV6-1	TRBJ1-5	CASSEKVGVMPQHF	TGTGCCAGCAGTGAAAAGGTCGGGGTAATGCCCCAGCATTTT
.	few	TRBV7-3	TRBJ1-4	CASSQGHNEKLFF	TGTGCCAGCAGCCAGGGACATAATGAAAAACTGTTTTTT
.	many	TRBV3-1	TRBJ2-5	CASSLPRGRNQETQYF	TGTGCCAGCAGCCTCCCCCGGGGCCGTAACCAAGAGACCCAGTACTTC
TRBD2	.	TRBV12-3/TRBV12-4	TRBJ2-3	CASSSSSGRMKTDTQYF	TGTGCCAGCAGTTCGAGTAGCGGGAGAATGAAGACAGATACGCAGTATTTT
TRBD2	.	TRBV7-2	TRBJ2-7	CARGRGLAGVLSREQYF	TGTGCCAGAGGGCGGGGACTAGCGGGAGTTCTCTCCCGGGAGCAGTACTTC
.	.	TRBV4-3	TRBJ2-3	CASSQDWAGAKDTQYF	TGCGCCAGCAGCCAAGATTGGGCAGGGGCCAAAGATACGCAGTATTTT
TRBD2	.	TRBV7-2	TRBJ2-3	CASRPSGGTDTQYF	TGTGCCAGCAGACCTAGCGGAGGCACAGATACGCAGTATTTT
TRBD2	.	TRBV7-9	TRBJ2-3	CASSFSGSPGTDTQYF	TGTGCCAGCAGCTTCAGCGGGAGTCCGGGGACAGATACGCAGTATTTT
TRBD1	few	TRBV5-1	TRBJ1-2	CASSSLGDSQIGYTF	TGCGCCAGCAGCTCCTTAGGGGACAGCCAAATAGGCTACACCTTC
.	few	TRBV7-8	TRBJ2-7	CASSPSGHEQYF	TGTGCCAGCAGCCCCTCGGGGCACGAGCAGTACTTC
TRBD1	few	TRBV2	TRBJ2-1	CASRDDRGGNEQFF	TGTGCCAGCAGGGACGACAGGGGTGGGAATGAGCAGTTCTTC
.	few	TRBV6-1	TRBJ2-7	CASFQGTSYEQYF	TGTGCTAGCTTTCAGGGGACTTCCTACGAGCAGTACTTC